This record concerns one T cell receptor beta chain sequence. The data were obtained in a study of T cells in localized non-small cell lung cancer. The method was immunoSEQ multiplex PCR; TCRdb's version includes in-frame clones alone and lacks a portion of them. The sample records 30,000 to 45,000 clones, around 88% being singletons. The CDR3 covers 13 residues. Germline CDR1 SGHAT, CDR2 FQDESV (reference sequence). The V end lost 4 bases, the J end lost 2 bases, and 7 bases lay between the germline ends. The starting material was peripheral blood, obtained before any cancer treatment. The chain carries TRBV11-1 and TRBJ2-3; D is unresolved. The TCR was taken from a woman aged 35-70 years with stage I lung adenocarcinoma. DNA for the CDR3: TGTGCCAGCAGCTCCCAACTCACAGATACGCAGTATTTT. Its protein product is CASSSQLTDTQYF.